The clone carrying this TCR beta chain occurred a few times. The antigen remains undetermined. The sample comes from a study of T cell repertoires in cytomegalovirus infection. Across the study: It was recently identified HLA-C-restricted and well-studied HLA-B-restricted CMV epitopes that the study used. CMV infection plus the matching HLA type was flagged by public TCR beta signatures.

The germline V gene encodes CDR1 LGHDT and CDR2 YNNKEL (reference sequence). The V and J ends lost 7 bases and 7 bases respectively, with 25 bases between them. The CDR3 totals 17 residues. Study results and limitations: CMV carriers with the relevant HLA were identified by cumulative public TCR beta family frequency.

MiXCR, run by TCRdb on the reads, gives a single entry per CDR3 protein. Altogether a few hundred thousand distinct CDR3 sequences are present, more than 40% being singletons, with the ten largest covering around 44%. This sequence originates from a human donor in good health (CMV status not recorded). Some clones in this sample may be carry-over from other donors' samples. The starting material was cultured PBMCs, obtained from culture after CMV antigen stimulation. The chain uses TRBV3-1 and TRBJ1-4; a possible D gene is TRBD1 (5 bases). CDR3 residues: CASTVGSGTYMSEKLFF. The CDR3 coding sequence is TGTGCCAGCACCGTAGGGTCCGGGACTTATATGAGTGAAAAACTGTTTTTT.